Included here is one TCR beta chain sequence, with context. The data are from a study of blood T cell repertoires in COVID-19. Study context: Acute and convalescent COVID-19 specimens originated in the United States, Italy and Spain. The analysed material was cDNA or gDNA that came from T cells, B-cell-depleted T cells, or PBMCs.

The V and J ends lost 4 bases and 8 bases respectively, with 15 bases between them. Germline CDR1 and CDR2: LNHDA and SQIVND (reference sequence). The CDR3 sequence is 14 residues long. In the original workflow: How many nucleated cells were present was estimated from reference gene primer amplification. The data were produced by immunoSEQ multiplex PCR, yet TCRdb's version contains in-frame clones alone and is incomplete. Clone size and the V and J calls come from that table; the DNA yielded D and trimming. This table has 200,000 to 250,000 clones, approximately 83% appearing once. This clonotype was sampled from a man older than 75 with acute or convalescent COVID-19. Material for sequencing was peripheral blood. The J gene is TRBJ2-1, the V gene TRBV19, with D uncertain. The CDR3 reads CASSTSAASDEQFF. The CDR3 bases are TGTGCCAGTAGTACCTCCGCGGCGAGCGATGAGCAGTTCTTC. Full variable domain (missing parts from reference TRBV19 and TRBJ2-1): DGGITQSPKYLFRKEGQNVTLSCEQNLNHDAMYWYRQDPGQGLRLIYYSQIVNDFQKGDIAEGYSVSREKKESFPLTVTSAQKNPTAFYLCASSTSAASDEQFFGPGTRLTVL.